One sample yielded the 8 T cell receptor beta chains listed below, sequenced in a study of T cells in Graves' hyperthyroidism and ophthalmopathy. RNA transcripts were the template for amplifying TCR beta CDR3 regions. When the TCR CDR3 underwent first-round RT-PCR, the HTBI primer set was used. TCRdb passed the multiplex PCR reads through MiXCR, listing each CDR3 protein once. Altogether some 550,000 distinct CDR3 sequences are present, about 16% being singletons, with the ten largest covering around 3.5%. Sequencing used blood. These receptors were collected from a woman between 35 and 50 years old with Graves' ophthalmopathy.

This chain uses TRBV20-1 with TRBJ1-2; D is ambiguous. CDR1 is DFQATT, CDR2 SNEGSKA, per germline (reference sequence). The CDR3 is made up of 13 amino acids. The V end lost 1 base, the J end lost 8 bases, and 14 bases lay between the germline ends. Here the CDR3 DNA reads TGCAGTGCTAGAGGTCAGCTTACAAACGGCTACACCTTC. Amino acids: CSARGQLTNGYTF.

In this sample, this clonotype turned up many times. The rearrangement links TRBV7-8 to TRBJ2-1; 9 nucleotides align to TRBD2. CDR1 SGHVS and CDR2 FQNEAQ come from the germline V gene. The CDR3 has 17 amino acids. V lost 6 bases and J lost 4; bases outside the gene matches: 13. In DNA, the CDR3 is TGTGCCAGCAGAGCCGCAACCCGACTAGCGGTGTACAATGAGCAGTTCTTC. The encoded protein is CASRAATRLAVYNEQFF.

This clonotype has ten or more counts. The CDR3: CSARDVETGTSGSTDTQYF. The CDR3 coding sequence is TGCAGTGCTAGGGACGTTGAAACCGGGACTAGCGGCAGCACAGATACGCAGTATTTT. The chain is built from TRBV20-1 and TRBJ2-3; TRBD2 aligns across 11 bases. CDR1 DFQATT and CDR2 SNEGSKA come from the germline V gene (reference sequence). The CDR3 totals 19 residues. V lost 3 bases and J lost 0; bases outside the gene matches: 14.

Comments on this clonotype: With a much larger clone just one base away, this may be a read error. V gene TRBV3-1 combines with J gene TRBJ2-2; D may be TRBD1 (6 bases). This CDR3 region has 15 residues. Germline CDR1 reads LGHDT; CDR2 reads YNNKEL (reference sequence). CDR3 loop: CASSHRGANIGELFF. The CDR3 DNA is TGTGCCAGCAGCCACAGGGGAGCGAACATCGGGGAGCTGTTTTTT.

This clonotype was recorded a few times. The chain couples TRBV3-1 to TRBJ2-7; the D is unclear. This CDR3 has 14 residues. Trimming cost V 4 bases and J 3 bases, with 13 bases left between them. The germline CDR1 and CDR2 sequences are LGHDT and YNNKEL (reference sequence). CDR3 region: CASSPDQPRYEQYF. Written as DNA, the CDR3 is TGTGCCAGCAGCCCAGACCAGCCTCGCTACGAGCAGTACTTC.

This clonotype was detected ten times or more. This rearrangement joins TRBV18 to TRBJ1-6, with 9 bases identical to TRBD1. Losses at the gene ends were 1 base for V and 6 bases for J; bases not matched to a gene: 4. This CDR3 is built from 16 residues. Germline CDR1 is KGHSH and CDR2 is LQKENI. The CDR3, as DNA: TGTGCCAGCTCACCACTGGACAGGGGAGGTAATTCACCCCTCCACTTT. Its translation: CASSPLDRGGNSPLHF.

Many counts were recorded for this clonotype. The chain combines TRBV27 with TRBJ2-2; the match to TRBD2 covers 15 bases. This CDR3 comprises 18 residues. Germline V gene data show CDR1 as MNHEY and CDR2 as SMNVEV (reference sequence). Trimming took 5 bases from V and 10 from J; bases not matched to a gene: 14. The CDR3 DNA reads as TGTGCCAGCAGTCCCCGGCCGGGACTAGCGGGAGGAGTAAAGGAGCTGTTTTTT. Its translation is CASSPRPGLAGGVKELFF.

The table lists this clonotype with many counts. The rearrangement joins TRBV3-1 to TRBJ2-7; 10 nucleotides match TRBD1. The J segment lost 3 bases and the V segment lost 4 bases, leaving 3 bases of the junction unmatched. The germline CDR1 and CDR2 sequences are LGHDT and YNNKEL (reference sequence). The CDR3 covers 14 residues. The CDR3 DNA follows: TGTGCCAGCAGCCCCCGGGACAGGGGCTACGAGCAGTACTTC. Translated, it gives CASSPRDRGYEQYF.